Listed below are T cell receptor beta chains from one sample, sequenced in a study of T-cell memory formation after mild COVID-19. TCRdb independently ran MiXCR on the 5' RACE reads; one entry per CDR3 protein. The table has roughly 110,000 distinct CDR3 sequences, around an eighth seen once. Sequenced material: PBMCs or a T cell subset sorted from them (not recorded which). These receptors all come from an adult woman who had mild COVID-19 (a few samples of this study predate the infection). Cell type and time point are not known. Each CDR3 is given with its conserved first and last residue. The D gene is left open where the match is weak. Only part of the rows carry a size: once, few, many, or a class if the clone is expanded.

v_gene	j_gene	abundance	d_gene	CDR3nt	CDR3aa
TRBV3-1	TRBJ2-3	once	TRBD2	TGTGCCAGCAGTTTTCTTCCCCTAGCGGGAGGTATTAGCACAGATACGCAGTATTTT	CASSFLPLAGGISTDTQYF
TRBV19	TRBJ2-1	NA	NA	TGTGCCAGTACTAGCTACCCGGGGAATGAGCAGTTCTTC	CASTSYPGNEQFF
TRBV4-2	TRBJ2-7	few	NA	TGTGCCAGCAGCCAAGAAGGTAAAGGACTCCACGAGCAGTACTTC	CASSQEGKGLHEQYF
TRBV7-9	TRBJ1-1	few	TRBD1	TGTGCCAGCAGCCCTCAGCGGGGACAGACCCTGAACACTGAAGCTTTCTTT	CASSPQRGQTLNTEAFF
TRBV9	TRBJ2-3	NA	TRBD2	TGTGCCAGCAGCGTAGCTTTAGCGGGGGCCAGCACAGATACGCAGTATTTT	CASSVALAGASTDTQYF
TRBV7-2	TRBJ1-1	few	NA	TGTGCCAGCAGCTTAGGGGGGGAAAACACTGAAGCTTTCTTT	CASSLGGENTEAFF
TRBV7-2	TRBJ2-7	many	TRBD2	TGTGCCAGCAGCTTAGCCGCTAGCGGGATCTCCTACGAGCAGTACTTC	CASSLAASGISYEQYF
TRBV5-1	TRBJ2-7	many	NA	TGCGCCAGCAGCTTGGAGTCCGTACAGGACACCTACGAGCAGTACTTC	CASSLESVQDTYEQYF
TRBV7-9	TRBJ1-3	few	NA	TGTGCCAGCAGCTTACAGATTTCCCCTGGAAACACCATATATTTT	CASSLQISPGNTIYF
TRBV20-1	TRBJ2-7	NA	TRBD2	TGCAGTGCTAGAGATATCGGGAGCGGGAGAGCCTGGGACGAGCAGTACTTC	CSARDIGSGRAWDEQYF
TRBV19	TRBJ2-1	NA	TRBD2	TGTGCCAGTAGTATACTAGCGGGAGGCCACAATGAGCAGTTCTTC	CASSILAGGHNEQFF
TRBV6-5	TRBJ2-5	many	TRBD1	TGTGCCAGCAGTACGGGACAGGGGGACCGGGAGACCCAGTACTTC	CASSTGQGDRETQYF
TRBV12-3/TRBV12-4	TRBJ2-5	NA	NA	TGTGCCAGCACCGTAGCAGGGGAAGAGACCCAGTACTTC	CASTVAGEETQYF
TRBV15	TRBJ2-3	few	NA	TGTGCCACCAGCCCTCAGGGGTTAGCGACTAGCACAGATACGCAGTATTTT	CATSPQGLATSTDTQYF
TRBV30	TRBJ2-5	NA	NA	TGTGCCTGGAGTTCACCGGGACTGCTGGGGGAGACCCAGTACTTC	CAWSSPGLLGETQYF
TRBV5-1	TRBJ2-1	few	NA	TGCGCCAGCAGCTTGCTTATTTCGTCGGAGCAGTTCTTC	CASSLLISSEQFF
TRBV15	TRBJ2-1	few	NA	TGTGCCACCAGAAGTTGGGCGGGGGCAAACAATGAGCAGTTCTTC	CATRSWAGANNEQFF
TRBV5-6	TRBJ2-7	few	TRBD1	TGTGCCAGCAGCTTGTTTGGGACAGGGATCCACGAGCAGTACTTC	CASSLFGTGIHEQYF
TRBV4-3	TRBJ2-7	few	NA	TGCGCCAGCAGCCAAGGGCGGCAGACCTACGAGCAGTACTTC	CASSQGRQTYEQYF
TRBV7-6	TRBJ2-7	few	TRBD1	TGTGCCAGCAGCTTAGAGACAGGGGGCTACGAGCAGTACTTC	CASSLETGGYEQYF
TRBV25-1	TRBJ2-3	few	NA	TGTGCCAGCAGCACACAGGGACGCACAGATACGCAGTATTTT	CASSTQGRTDTQYF
TRBV12-3/TRBV12-4	TRBJ1-3	NA	NA	TGTGCCAGCAGCTACACACCGACAGGCCCCCTCGGAAACACCATATATTTT	CASSYTPTGPLGNTIYF
TRBV6-2/TRBV6-3	TRBJ2-7	NA	TRBD2	TGTGCCAGCAGTTACTCGGCTAGCGGGAGTCACGAGCAGTACTTC	CASSYSASGSHEQYF
TRBV27	TRBJ2-3	few	NA	TGTGCCAGCAGTTTGAGGCGAAGGACAGATACGCAGTATTTT	CASSLRRRTDTQYF
TRBV7-9	TRBJ2-1	NA	NA	TGTGCCAGCAGCTTTAAACTCTTGGGCTACAATGAGCAGTTCTTC	CASSFKLLGYNEQFF
TRBV11-3	TRBJ2-3	NA	TRBD1	TGTGCCAGCAGCGACAGGGCTGCGGATACGCAGTATTTT	CASSDRAADTQYF
TRBV6-2/TRBV6-3	TRBJ2-1	NA	NA	TGTGCCAGCAGTTACCCCCGCTGGGAGCGGAATGAGCAGTTCTTC	CASSYPRWERNEQFF
TRBV6-1	TRBJ2-7	NA	TRBD1	TGTGCCAGCAGCCCAGAGGGACAGGGGACTTACGAGCAGTACTTC	CASSPEGQGTYEQYF
TRBV7-9	TRBJ1-1	NA	TRBD1	TGTGCCAGCAGCTTCGGGACAGGGGGCCCCATGAACACTGAAGCTTTCTTT	CASSFGTGGPMNTEAFF
TRBV4-1	TRBJ1-2	NA	TRBD1	TGCGCCAGCACGATTGGGACAGATAACTATGGCTACACCTTC	CASTIGTDNYGYTF
TRBV7-9	TRBJ2-1	NA	NA	TGTGCCAGCAGCTTTAGGCAGGGGGGAGATGAGCAGTTCTTC	CASSFRQGGDEQFF
TRBV20-1	TRBJ2-3	NA	TRBD2	TGCAGTGCTAGAGATAGGAGCGGGGGAAGGTGGGAGTATTTT	CSARDRSGGRWEYF
TRBV27	TRBJ2-1	NA	NA	TGTGCCAGCAGTCCCCGGGACCGGTGGGGCAATGAGCAGTTCTTC	CASSPRDRWGNEQFF
TRBV5-1	TRBJ1-1	NA	TRBD1	TGCGCCAGCAGCGGGACAGGGTTGGACACTGAAGCTTTCTTT	CASSGTGLDTEAFF
TRBV27	TRBJ2-7	few	NA	TGTGCCAGCAGTTTATTAGTCAGGGGCCGGCCTGGCTACGAGCAGTACTTC	CASSLLVRGRPGYEQYF
TRBV7-2	TRBJ2-1	few	TRBD2	TGTGCCAGCAGCTCCAAACCGGGACTAGCGGGACGAAAGAGCTCCTACAATGAGCAGTTCTTC	CASSSKPGLAGRKSSYNEQFF
TRBV24-1	TRBJ2-2	NA	TRBD1	TGTGCCACCAGTGATTTAAACAGGGGGACCGGGGAGCTGTTTTTT	CATSDLNRGTGELFF
TRBV5-6	TRBJ2-3	few	TRBD1	TGTGCCAGCACCCATGGGACAGGGAAGAAGTATTTT	CASTHGTGKKYF
TRBV20-1	TRBJ2-3	NA	TRBD2	TGCAGTGCCGACCCCGACCCGGGACTAGCGGGAGGGCCCATGAGGACAGATACGCAGTATTTT	CSADPDPGLAGGPMRTDTQYF
TRBV3-1	TRBJ2-7	NA	NA	TGTGCCAGCAGCCAAGGGCTGCCTGTGGGAGAGCAGTACTTC	CASSQGLPVGEQYF